This TCR beta chain is from a study of patients and donors after allogeneic stem cell transplantation. Germline assignment: CDR1 SGHVS and CDR2 FQNEAQ. V dropped 3 bases and J dropped 4 bases, with 13 bases sitting between them. CDR3 size: 16 residues. This clonotype has a count of ten or more. TCRdb recomputed calls from the RT-PCR reads with MiXCR, one row per CDR3 protein. The data show fewer than 60,000 distinct CDR3 sequences, 13% seen once. The chain uses TRBV7-8 and TRBJ1-6; a possible D gene is TRBD1 (5 bases). The receptor was derived from a human donor who was either an allogeneic HSCT recipient or a stem cell or donor lymphocyte infusion donor (not recorded which). It is not recorded whose cells these are; they may come from a transplant donor. Sequenced sample: blood, either unsorted or a sorted T cell fraction (not recorded which). CDR3 sequence: CASSFERQSYNSPLHF. The CDR3 nucleotides read TGTGCCAGCAGCTTTGAGAGACAGTCTTATAATTCACCCCTCCACTTT.